The 20 T cell receptor beta chains listed next were all sequenced from one sample in a study of CD4 T cells in relation to SARS-CoV-2 and coronaviruses. Unexposed donor CD4+ T cells date from 2011-2018, before the COVID-19 pandemic. CD4+ T cells were isolated from the cells after more than 8 days of culture. These receptors lack a known antigen. Libraries were prepared by immunoSEQ multiplex PCR; TCRdb keeps only in-frame clonotypes and omits some of them. This sample has around 23,000 clones, with more than 60% found just once. Specimen: CD4+ T cells from PBMCs, cultured in vitro. The source is a human donor in good health.

The gene calls are TRBV13 and TRBJ2-3; 8 bases align to TRBD2. The V gene's germline CDR1 is PRHDT and CDR2 FYEKMQ (reference sequence). V dropped 8 bases and J dropped 0; count of bases not matched to a gene: 10. The CDR3 extends over 16 amino acids. CDR3 in DNA: TGTGCCAGCGATAATAGCGGGATATCTAGCACAGATACGCAGTATTTT. It is translated as CASDNSGISSTDTQYF. Filled out from reference TRBV13 and TRBJ2-3, the complete variable domain reads AAGVIQSPRHLIKEKRETATLKCYPIPRHDTVYWYQQGPGQDPQFLISFYEKMQSDKGSIPDRFSAQQFSDYHSELNMSSLELGDSALYFCASDNSGISSTDTQYFGPGTRLTVL.

This rearrangement joins TRBV2 to TRBJ1-1; D is ambiguous. CDR1 and CDR2 (germline): SNHLY, FYNNEI. The CDR3 is 16 residues long. Deletions cut 0 bases from V and 5 bases from J, with 16 bases between. Here the CDR3 reads CASSEALPAGETEAFF. The DNA for the CDR3 is TGTGCCAGCAGTGAAGCGCTTCCGGCGGGCGAGACTGAAGCTTTCTTT.

The chain recombines TRBV7-2 with TRBJ2-5; D call uncertain. V was shortened by 2 bases and J by 5 bases, with 18 bases between the two germline ends. CDR3 size: 16 residues. CDR1 and CDR2 (germline): SGHTA, FQGNSA. The CDR3 DNA sequence: TGTGCCAGCAGCTTATTGGGCATCTCTTCTTACGAGACCCAGTACTTC. Protein product: CASSLLGISSYETQYF. The variable domain in full, completed from reference TRBV7-2 and TRBJ2-5, reads GAGVSQSPSNKVTEKGKDVELRCDPISGHTALYWYRQSLGQGLEFLIYFQGNSAPDKSGLPSDRFSAERTGGSVSTLTIQRTQQEDSAVYLCASSLLGISSYETQYFGPGTRLLVL.

This chain links TRBV12-3 or TRBV12-4 with TRBJ1-2; 8 bases are shared with TRBD1. This CDR3 spans 13 amino acids. The V segment lost 6 bases and the J segment 6 bases; nucleotides outside the gene matches: 6. CDR3 region: CASRSGGVDGYTF. In DNA form, the CDR3 reads TGTGCCAGCAGATCAGGGGGCGTTGATGGCTACACCTTC.

The CDR3 DNA is TGCGCCAGCAGTGACCCGGGACTCCTAAACAATGAGCAGTTCTTC. Its translation: CASSDPGLLNNEQFF. The rearrangement uses TRBV10-2 and TRBJ2-1; D might be TRBD2 (6 bases). Trimming took 3 bases from V and 5 from J, leaving 14 bases between them. Per germline, CDR1 WSHSY and CDR2 SAAADI. This CDR3 is 15 amino acids long.

The V gene is TRBV21-1, the J gene TRBJ1-5. TRBV21-1 is given as a pseudogene. There are 10 residues in the CDR3. This CDR3 reads CASMNQPQHF. CDR3 bases: TGTGCCAGCATGAATCAGCCCCAGCATTTT.

V is TRBV7-9 and J is TRBJ2-3, with a possible D match to TRBD1 (5 bases). Germline V gene lookup returns CDR1 SEHNR and CDR2 FQNEAQ (reference sequence). The CDR3 extends over 14 amino acids. V lost 2 bases and J 6 bases, leaving 12 bases between the germline ends. The CDR3 DNA sequence: TGTGCCAGCAGCTTAATCCCAGGGATTGATACGCAGTATTTT. Protein product: CASSLIPGIDTQYF.

This clone was recorded once. The CDR3 here is CAWSVIAGGGEQYF. CDR3 nucleotides: TGTGCCTGGAGTGTGATCGCGGGAGGAGGCGAGCAGTACTTC. The rearrangement joins TRBV30 to TRBJ2-7; TRBD2 matches at 8 bases. The germline V gene encodes CDR1 GTSNPN and CDR2 SVGIG (reference sequence). This CDR3 is 14 amino acids long. The V segment lost 0 bases and the J segment 6 bases; nucleotides outside the gene matches: 7.

The genes are TRBV19 and TRBJ2-7; a weak D match, TRBD1 (6 bases). This CDR3 has 14 amino acids. CDR1 LNHDA and CDR2 SQIVND come from the germline V gene (reference sequence). The germline V and J ends were trimmed by 4 bases and 6 bases, with 16 bases remaining between them. CDR3 in DNA: TGTGCCAGTAGTAAGACGACGACAGGCTCCGAGCAGTACTTC. Protein: CASSKTTTGSEQYF.

The genes are TRBV5-6 and TRBJ2-7, with 8 positions matching TRBD1. Germline V lookup: CDR1 SGHDT, CDR2 YYEEEE. This CDR3 contains 14 residues. The trim removed 3 bases at V and 0 bases at J, leaving 2 bases unmatched. This CDR3 reads CASSWTGPSYEQYF. CDR3 DNA sequence: TGTGCCAGCAGCTGGACAGGGCCCTCCTACGAGCAGTACTTC.

The chain joins TRBV4-2 to TRBJ2-1; D is undetermined. The germline V gene has CDR1 LGHNA and CDR2 YNFKEQ. V lost 0 bases and J 0 bases, leaving 9 bases between the germline ends. The CDR3 loop spans 16 amino acids. DNA of the CDR3: TGTGCCAGCAGCCAAGAGCCAGTCTCCTCCTACAATGAGCAGTTCTTC. Translated, it gives CASSQEPVSSYNEQFF.

The chain joins TRBV2 to TRBJ2-5, with 11 positions matching TRBD2. CDR1 and CDR2 from the germline V gene are SNHLY and FYNNEI. Trimming took 5 bases from V and 1 from J; bases not matched to a gene: 6. This CDR3 is built from 16 residues. The CDR3 sequence: CASSFAGTSGQETQYF. CDR3 DNA: TGTGCCAGCAGTTTTGCCGGGACTAGCGGCCAAGAGACCCAGTACTTC. The variable domain in full, with the rest retrieved from reference TRBV2 and TRBJ2-5, is EPEVTQTPSHQVTQMGQEVILRCVPISNHLYFYWYRQILGQKVEFLVSFYNNEISEKSEIFDDQFSVERPDGSNFTLKIRSTKLEDSAMYFCASSFAGTSGQETQYFGPGTRLLVL.

The chain is built from TRBV9 and TRBJ1-3, with TRBD1 matching 8 bases. Germline values: CDR1 SGDLS, CDR2 YYNGEE. The length of the CDR3 is 16 residues. The junction had 12 bases not matched to a gene; V was cut back by 4 bases and J by 6 bases. The CDR3 region is CASSIAPTGVENTIYF. The CDR3 DNA is TGTGCCAGCAGCATTGCTCCGACAGGGGTGGAAAACACCATATATTTT.

V and J are TRBV7-9 and TRBJ2-5; TRBD2 agrees at 11 bases. V lost 7 bases, J lost 1 base, and 5 bases stayed unmatched. Germline CDR1 reads SEHNR; CDR2 reads FQNEAQ (reference sequence). CDR3 length: 15 amino acids. CDR3 nucleotides: TGTGCCAGCACCATCGGACTAGCGGGCCAAGAGACCCAGTACTTC. Amino acid sequence: CASTIGLAGQETQYF. Supplemented by reference TRBV7-9 and TRBJ2-5, the full variable domain reads DTGVSQNPRHKITKRGQNVTFRCDPISEHNRLYWYRQTLGQGPEFLTYFQNEAQLEKSRLLSDRFSAERPKGSFSTLEIQRTEQGDSAMYLCASTIGLAGQETQYFGPGTRLLVL.

The rearrangement joins TRBV7-2 to TRBJ1-1; TRBD1 is a possible D gene (5 bases). Germline CDR1 is SGHTA and CDR2 is FQGNSA. Trimming pared 1 base from V and 4 bases from J, leaving 13 bases between. The CDR3 covers 15 residues. In DNA, the CDR3 is TGTGCCAGCAGCTTAGATGGCGGGACCACCACTGAAGCTTTCTTT. It encodes CASSLDGGTTTEAFF.

The genes are TRBV2 and TRBJ1-4; 9 bases line up with TRBD1. Germline V gives CDR1 SNHLY, CDR2 FYNNEI. V trimming: 4 bases; J trimming: 7 bases; junction bases outside the gene matches: 4. CDR3 length: 14 amino acids. CDR3 nucleotide sequence: TGTGCCAGCAGTGGGGAGGACAGGGGTGAAAAACTGTTTTTT. It translates to CASSGEDRGEKLFF.

The chain joins TRBV19 to TRBJ2-1, with 8 positions matching TRBD1. The J segment lost 4 bases and the V segment lost 5 bases, leaving 7 bases of the junction unmatched. Germline CDR1 and CDR2: LNHDA and SQIVND (reference sequence). The length of the CDR3 is 15 residues. For the CDR3, the DNA is TGTGCCAGTAGTTTGGGGCAGGGGGCGTACAATGAGCAGTTCTTC. Its protein product is CASSLGQGAYNEQFF.

The chain uses TRBV6-5 and TRBJ2-1; 11 nucleotides match TRBD1. The junction had 7 bases not matched to a gene; V was cut back by 7 bases and J by 5 bases. CDR3 length: 15 residues. Germline V gives CDR1 MNHEY, CDR2 SVGAGI. The CDR3 bases are TGTGCCAGCACTCCCGGGACAGGGGGTAACAATGAGCAGTTCTTC. It yields the protein CASTPGTGGNNEQFF.

The gene calls are TRBV7-8 and TRBJ2-7; D is undetermined. This CDR3 spans 14 amino acids. Trimming pared 1 base from V and 7 bases from J, leaving 14 bases between. Per the germline V gene, CDR1 is SGHVS and CDR2 is FQNEAQ. Here the CDR3 DNA reads TGTGCCAGCAGCTTAGAGGGCGGATTGGGAGAGCAGTACTTC. It is translated as CASSLEGGLGEQYF.

A note on this clone: An end of the junction does not agree with germline; a read error may underlie this. The chain combines TRBV10-3 with TRBJ1-2; D remains unclear. Germline CDR1 reads ENHRY; CDR2 reads SYGVKD. The CDR3 sequence is 13 residues long. The CDR3 coding sequence is TGTGCCATCAGCGTCCGATTTAACGATGGCTACACCTTC. It encodes CAISVRFNDGYTF.